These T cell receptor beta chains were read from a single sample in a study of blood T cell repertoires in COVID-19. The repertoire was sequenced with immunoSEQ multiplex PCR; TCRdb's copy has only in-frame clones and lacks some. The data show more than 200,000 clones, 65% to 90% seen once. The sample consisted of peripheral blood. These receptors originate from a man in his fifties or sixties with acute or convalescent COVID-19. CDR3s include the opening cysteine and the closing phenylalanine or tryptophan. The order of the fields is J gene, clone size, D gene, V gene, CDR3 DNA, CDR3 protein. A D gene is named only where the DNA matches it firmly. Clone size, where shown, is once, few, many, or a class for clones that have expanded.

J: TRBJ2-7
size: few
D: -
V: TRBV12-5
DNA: TGTGCTAGTGGTTTGGACAGGGTGGGCGAGCAGTACTTC
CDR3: CASGLDRVGEQYF

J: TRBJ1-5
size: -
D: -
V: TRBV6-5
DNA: TGTGCCAGCAGTTACCTAGGGGTTAATCAGCCCCAGCATTTT
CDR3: CASSYLGVNQPQHF

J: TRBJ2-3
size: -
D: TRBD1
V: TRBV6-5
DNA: TGTGCCAGCATTTCGGGACAGGGATATGGAGATACGCAGTATTTT
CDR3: CASISGQGYGDTQYF

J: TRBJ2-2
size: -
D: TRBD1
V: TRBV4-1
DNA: TGCGCCAGCAGCCTAACAGGGGCGGGGAACACCGGGGAGCTGTTTTTT
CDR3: CASSLTGAGNTGELFF

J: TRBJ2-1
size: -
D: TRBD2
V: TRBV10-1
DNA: TGCGCCCGCAGTGGGGCGGGGGGGCCTGATGGATCCTACAATGAGCAGTTCTTC
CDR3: CARSGAGGPDGSYNEQFF

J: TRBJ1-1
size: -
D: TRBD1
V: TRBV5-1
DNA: TGCGCCACTCGGACAGGTGTGAACACTGAAGCTTTCTTT
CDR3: CATRTGVNTEAFF

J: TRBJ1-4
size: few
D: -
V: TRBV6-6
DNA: TGTGCCAGCAGTTTACAGGGTCTTGAAAAACTGTTTTTT
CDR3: CASSLQGLEKLFF

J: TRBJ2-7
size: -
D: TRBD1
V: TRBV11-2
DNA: TGTGCCAGCAGCTCAGGGGGACAACACGAGCAGTACTTC
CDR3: CASSSGGQHEQYF

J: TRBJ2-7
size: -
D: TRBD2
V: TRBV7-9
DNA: TGTGCCAGCAGCCCGACGTCCGGGAGGCCCTACGAGCAGTACTTC
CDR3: CASSPTSGRPYEQYF

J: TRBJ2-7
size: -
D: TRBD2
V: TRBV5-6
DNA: TGTGCCAGCAGCTTGTGGCGGGGGACCTCCTACGAGCAGTACTTC
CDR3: CASSLWRGTSYEQYF

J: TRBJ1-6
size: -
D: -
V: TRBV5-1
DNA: TGCGCCAGCAGCCCGACACAGGTCGTTAATTCACCCCTCCACTTT
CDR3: CASSPTQVVNSPLHF

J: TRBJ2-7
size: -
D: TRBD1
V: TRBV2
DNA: TGTGCCAGCAGTATCCGGGGACAGGGCTGGGAGCAGTACTTC
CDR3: CASSIRGQGWEQYF

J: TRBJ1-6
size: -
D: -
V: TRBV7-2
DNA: TGTGCCAGCAGCTTAGTATCGGGGGGGGTAGGTTCCTATAATTCACCCCTCCACTTT
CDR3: CASSLVSGGVGSYNSPLHF

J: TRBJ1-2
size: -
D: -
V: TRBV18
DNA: TGTGCCAGCTCACCCGGGACACAAGCTAACTATGGCTACACCTTC
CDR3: CASSPGTQANYGYTF

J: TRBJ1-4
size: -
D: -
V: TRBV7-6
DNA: TGTGCCAGCAGCGGTGGACAGACTCCAACTAATGAAAAACTGTTTTTT
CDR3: CASSGGQTPTNEKLFF

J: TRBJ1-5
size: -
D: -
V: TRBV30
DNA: TGTGCCTGGAGTGTCGGGAATAAACAGCCCCAGCATTTT
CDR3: CAWSVGNKQPQHF

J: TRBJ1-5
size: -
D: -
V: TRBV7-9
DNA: TGTGCCAGCAGCCTATCTGGGGGGGGCAATCAGCCCCAGCATTTT
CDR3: CASSLSGGGNQPQHF

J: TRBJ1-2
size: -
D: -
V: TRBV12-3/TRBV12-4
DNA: TGTGCCAGCAGTTTTGAGGGGCGGGGTGGCTACACCTTC
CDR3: CASSFEGRGGYTF

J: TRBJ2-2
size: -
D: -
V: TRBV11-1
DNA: -
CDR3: CASTSVAVNTGELFF

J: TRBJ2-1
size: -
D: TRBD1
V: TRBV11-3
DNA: TGTGCCAGCAGCTGGACAGGGTACAATGAGCAGTTCTTC
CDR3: CASSWTGYNEQFF

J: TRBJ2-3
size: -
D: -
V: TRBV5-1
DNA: TGCGCCAGCAGCAGAGAACAGACCACAGATACGCAGTATTTT
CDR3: CASSREQTTDTQYF

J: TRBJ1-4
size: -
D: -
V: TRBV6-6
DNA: TGTGCCAGCAGTTACTCGCGGGACTATCTGAGGCCGTTTTTT
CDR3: CASSYSRDYLRPFF

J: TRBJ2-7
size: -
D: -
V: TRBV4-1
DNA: TGCGCCAGCAGCCAAGAGGGAGCGGCGAAATCCTACGAGCAGTACTTC
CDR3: CASSQEGAAKSYEQYF

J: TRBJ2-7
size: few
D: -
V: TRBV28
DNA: TGTGCCAGCAGTTTAGCCAGGGGTGAGCAGTACTTC
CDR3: CASSLARGEQYF

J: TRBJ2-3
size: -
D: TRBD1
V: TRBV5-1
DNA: TGCGCCAGCCCCTCTCCGGGACAGGGACCTCGTCATACGCAGTATTTT
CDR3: CASPSPGQGPRHTQYF

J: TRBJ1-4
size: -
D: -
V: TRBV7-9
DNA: TGTGCCAGCAGCTTTGACATTGCAACTAATGAAAAACTGTTTTTT
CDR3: CASSFDIATNEKLFF

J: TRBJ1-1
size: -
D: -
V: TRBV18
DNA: TGTGCCAGCTCAGGAAGCTGGGGCCTGAACACTGAAGCTTTCTTT
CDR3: CASSGSWGLNTEAFF

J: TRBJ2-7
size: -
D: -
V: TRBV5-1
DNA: TGCGCCAGCAGCTTCGGACAGACGGACCGCGAGCAGTACTTC
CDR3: CASSFGQTDREQYF

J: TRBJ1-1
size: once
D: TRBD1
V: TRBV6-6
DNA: TGTGCCAGCAGTTACCGGGACAGCGTCTACACTGAAGCTTTCTTT
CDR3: CASSYRDSVYTEAFF

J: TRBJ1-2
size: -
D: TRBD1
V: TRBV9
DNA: TGTGCCAGCAGCGTACAGGGGGACTATGGCTACACCTTC
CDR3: CASSVQGDYGYTF

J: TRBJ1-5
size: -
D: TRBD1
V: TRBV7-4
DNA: TGTGCCAGCAGAACGACCGGGACAGATTATAGCAATCAGCCCCAGCATTTT
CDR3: CASRTTGTDYSNQPQHF

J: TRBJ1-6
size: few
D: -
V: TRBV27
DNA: TGTGCCAGCAGACTGGGGGCGTTGGCGATTTCACCCCTCCACTTT
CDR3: CASRLGALAISPLHF

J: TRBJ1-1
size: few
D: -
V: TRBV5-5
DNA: TGTGCCAGCAGCTTGGGCCGTCTGGGCGCGAACACTGAAGCTTTCTTT
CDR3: CASSLGRLGANTEAFF

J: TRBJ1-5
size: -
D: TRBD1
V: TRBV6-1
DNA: TGTGCCAGCAGTGAATCGAGGACAGGCTACAATCAGCCCCAGCATTTT
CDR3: CASSESRTGYNQPQHF

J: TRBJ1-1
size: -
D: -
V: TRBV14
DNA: TGTGCCAGCAGCCAAGGCCGGGACGTCGGGAGGAGGACTGAAGCTTTCTTT
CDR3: CASSQGRDVGRRTEAFF

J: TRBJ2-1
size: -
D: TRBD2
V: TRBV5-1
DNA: TGCGCCAGCAGACCGACCGCTAGCGGCTCCTACAATGAGCAGTTCTTC
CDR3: CASRPTASGSYNEQFF

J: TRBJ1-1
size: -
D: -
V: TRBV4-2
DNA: TGTGCCAGCAGCCTCACATCAACTGAAGCTTTCTTT
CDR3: CASSLTSTEAFF

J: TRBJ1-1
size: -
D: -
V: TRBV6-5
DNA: TGTGCCAGTTTCATGAACACTGAAGCTTTCTTT
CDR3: CASFMNTEAFF

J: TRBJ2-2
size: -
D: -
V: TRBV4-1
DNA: TGCGCCAGCAGCCAAGATGGGCAGGGCCAAAAAACCGGGGAGCTGTTTTTT
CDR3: CASSQDGQGQKTGELFF

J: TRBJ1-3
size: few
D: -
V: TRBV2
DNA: TGTGCCAGCAGTGCCCAAACCGGGAGAAACACCATATATTTT
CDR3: CASSAQTGRNTIYF

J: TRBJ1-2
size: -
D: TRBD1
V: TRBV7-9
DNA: TGTGCCAGCCGGGACAGCTCCGTTAACTATGGCTACACCTTC
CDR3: CASRDSSVNYGYTF

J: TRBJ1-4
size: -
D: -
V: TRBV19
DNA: TGTGCCAGCCGGGGGGTCGCAACTAATGAAAAACTGTTTTTT
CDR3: CASRGVATNEKLFF